One and the same sample provided the 24 T cell receptor beta chains below, sequenced in a study of spatial heterogeneity in lung cancer. From the 5' RACE reads, TCRdb called clonotypes with MiXCR, one entry per CDR3 protein. The sample holds approximately 39,000 distinct CDR3 sequences, 6% to 9.5% seen once. Specified time point: blood at routine non-recurrence follow-up after resection. The sample here was PBMCs, taken at follow-up. These receptors were taken from a male donor with early-stage non-small cell lung cancer.

Ten or more counts support this clonotype. The chain joins TRBV23-1 to TRBJ2-7; D is ambiguous. TRBV23-1 is an ORF for which the function is uncertain. Trimming cost V 3 bases and J 3 bases, with 3 bases left between them. This CDR3 is 11 amino acids long. The CDR3 spells CASSQDYEQYF. Here the CDR3 DNA reads TGCGCCAGCAGTCAGGACTACGAGCAGTACTTC.

This clonotype appeared many times. The chain carries TRBV6-2 or TRBV6-3 and TRBJ2-3, with 10 bases fitting TRBD1. The V gene end was trimmed by 2 bases and the J gene end by 4 bases; junction bases not matched to a gene: 3. The CDR3 is 15 residues long. Per germline, CDR1 MNHEY and CDR2 SVGEGT. The CDR3 is CASSYGTGDPDTQYF. The CDR3 DNA reads as TGTGCCAGCAGTTACGGGACAGGGGACCCAGATACGCAGTATTTT.

This clonotype was seen only a few times. This chain uses TRBV7-8 with TRBJ2-5; 7 bases are shared with TRBD2. The CDR3 consists of 14 residues. The ends lost 2 bases at V and 5 bases at J; junction bases unmatched: 5. The V gene's germline CDR1 is SGHVS and CDR2 FQNEAQ. The DNA for the CDR3 is TGTGCCAGCAGCTTAAGGGAGGGAATCGAGACCCAGTACTTC. Protein: CASSLREGIETQYF.

This clonotype came up many times. The chain uses TRBV11-2 and TRBJ2-7, with 10 bases identical to TRBD2. The V gene's germline CDR1 is SGHAT and CDR2 FQNNGV. This CDR3 region has 14 residues. V was clipped by 1 base and J by 3 bases; unmatched bases: 0. DNA for the CDR3: TGTGCCAGCAGCTTAGGACTAGCGGGCTACGAGCAGTACTTC. As protein: CASSLGLAGYEQYF.

This clonotype was found a few times. V usage is TRBV30 and J usage is TRBJ2-1; D tentatively fits TRBD1 or TRBD2 (5 bases each). Germline CDR1 reads GTSNPN; CDR2 reads SVGIG (reference sequence). The CDR3 spans 13 residues. Trimming took off 0 bases at V and 3 bases at J, with 6 bases between the two ends. The DNA for the CDR3 is TGTGCCTGGAGTGTGGGGGACTACAATGAGCAGTTCTTC. As protein: CAWSVGDYNEQFF.

This clonotype was picked up many times. The chain couples TRBV7-2 to TRBJ2-1; 9 nucleotides agree with TRBD2. This CDR3 is built from 16 residues. V lost 0 bases and J lost 0; bases outside the gene matches: 0. From germline, CDR1 is SGHTA and CDR2 FQGNSA. The CDR3 nucleotides are TGTGCCAGCAGCTTAGCTAGCGGGGGCTCCTACAATGAGCAGTTCTTC. Amino acid sequence: CASSLASGGSYNEQFF.

Ten or more counts support this clonotype. The chain uses TRBV18 and TRBJ2-6; D remains unclear. The V and J ends lost 0 bases and 0 bases respectively, with 9 bases between them. CDR1 KGHSH and CDR2 LQKENI come from the germline V gene. This CDR3 contains 17 residues. This chain's CDR3 is CASSPPTATSGANVLTF. The CDR3, as DNA: TGTGCCAGCTCACCACCGACGGCTACCTCTGGGGCCAACGTCCTGACTTTC.

V gene TRBV6-6 combines with J gene TRBJ2-3, with unresolved D. The V gene's germline CDR1 is MNHNY and CDR2 SVGAGI (reference sequence). The CDR3 has 13 residues. Deletions cut 0 bases from V and 5 bases from J, with 6 bases between. The DNA for the CDR3 is TGTGCCAGCAGTTACTCGCATCAAGATACGCAGTATTTT. This gives the protein CASSYSHQDTQYF.

In this sample, this clonotype turned up many times. The rearrangement links TRBV19 to TRBJ1-4; no clear D gene. V lost 4 bases and J lost 8, with 14 bases in between. Germline loops: CDR1 LNHDA, CDR2 SQIVND (reference sequence). This CDR3 contains 14 residues. DNA for the CDR3: TGTGCCAGTAGTACCCAGCGTTGGGCGGAAAAACTGTTTTTT. Encoded protein: CASSTQRWAEKLFF.

This clonotype was picked up many times. The J gene is TRBJ2-1, the V gene TRBV28; a possible D gene is TRBD1 (6 bases). Trimming pared 6 bases from V and 10 bases from J, leaving 10 bases between. This CDR3 is 11 amino acids long. Germline assignment: CDR1 MDHEN and CDR2 SYDVKM. The CDR3 reads CASSLGTEQFF. CDR3 DNA: TGTGCCAGCAGCCTCGGGACAGAGCAGTTCTTC.

The chain employs TRBV6-6 and TRBJ1-5, with a tentative D call TRBD1 (6 bases). V lost 2 bases and J 4 bases, leaving 9 bases between the germline ends. The length of the CDR3 is 14 residues. Germline V gene lookup returns CDR1 MNHNY and CDR2 SVGAGI (reference sequence). The CDR3 spells CASSYAGENQPQHF. Here the CDR3 DNA reads TGTGCCAGCAGTTACGCAGGGGAAAATCAGCCCCAGCATTTT.

This clonotype occurred many times. The chain carries TRBV3-1 and TRBJ2-1; 7 nucleotides match TRBD2. The germline CDR1 and CDR2 sequences are LGHDT and YNNKEL (reference sequence). Losses at the gene ends were 4 bases for V and 5 bases for J; bases not matched to a gene: 8. The CDR3 totals 15 residues. The CDR3 protein is CASSLSGGGNNEQFF. The CDR3 DNA sequence: TGTGCCAGCAGCCTCTCGGGGGGAGGGAACAATGAGCAGTTCTTC.

The J gene is TRBJ2-5, the V gene TRBV12-3 or TRBV12-4; no reliable D call. The CDR3 length is 14 residues. The V and J ends lost 6 bases and 4 bases respectively, with 15 bases between them. The CDR3 bases are TGTGCCAGCAGCCAAACTATTCGTGGAGAGACCCAGTACTTC. As protein: CASSQTIRGETQYF.

This clonotype was detected many times. The chain recombines TRBV5-1 with TRBJ1-1; D gene uncertain. Germline loops: CDR1 SGHRS, CDR2 YFSETQ. With 4 bases removed from V and 10 bases from J, the gap between germline ends came to 17 bases. This CDR3 spans 13 amino acids. The CDR3 nucleotides read TGCGCCAGCAGCATCGAACCCGTCAGGATAGCTTTCTTT. As protein: CASSIEPVRIAFF.

Note on this clonotype: The junction shows a germline mismatch at one end, possibly a read error. This chain joins TRBV6-5 and TRBJ1-1; 8 bases align to TRBD1. CDR3 length: 12 amino acids. Germline CDR1 is MNHEY and CDR2 is SVGAGI. In nucleotides, the CDR3 is TGTGCCAGCAGTCAGACAGGGGATGAAGTTTTCTTT. Protein sequence: CASSQTGDEVFF.

This clonotype occurred many times. The V gene is TRBV10-3, the J gene TRBJ1-2, with D possibly TRBD1 on 5 matching bases. The germline V and J ends were trimmed by 4 bases and 9 bases, with 12 bases remaining between them. The V gene's germline CDR1 is ENHRY and CDR2 SYGVKD. The CDR3 has 12 amino acids. The CDR3 is CAISGGDRSYTF. The CDR3 DNA is TGTGCCATCAGTGGAGGGGACCGGAGCTACACCTTC.

This clonotype was found a few times. DNA for the CDR3: TGTGCCAGCAGACCTTGGGACAGCCTCATGAACACTGAAGCTTTCTTT. It encodes CASRPWDSLMNTEAFF. This rearrangement joins TRBV7-9 to TRBJ1-1; 7 bases line up with TRBD1. Looked up from germline, CDR1 is SEHNR and CDR2 is FQNEAQ (reference sequence). This CDR3 is 16 amino acids long. With 6 bases clipped from V and 0 bases from J, the junction kept 10 bases outside the gene matches. The whole variable domain, remainder taken from reference TRBV7-9 and TRBJ1-1, is DTGVSQNPRHKITKRGQNVTFRCDPISEHNRLYWYRQTLGQGPEFLTYFQNEAQLEKSRLLSDRFSAERPKGSFSTLEIQRTEQGDSAMYLCASRPWDSLMNTEAFFGQGTRLTVV.

The genes are TRBV5-1 and TRBJ1-1; no reliable D call. The CDR3 extends over 14 amino acids. Between the trimmed V and J ends, which lost 0 bases and 1 base, there was a span of 7 bases. Germline V gene lookup returns CDR1 SGHRS and CDR2 YFSETQ. CDR3 coding DNA: TGCGCCAGCAGCTTGGTAGGGCAGAACACTGAAGCTTTCTTT. Its protein is CASSLVGQNTEAFF.

This clonotype has a count of ten or more. This chain uses TRBV6-2 or TRBV6-3 with TRBJ2-7; 8 bases are a match to TRBD1. CDR1 is MNHEY, CDR2 SVGEGT, per germline. J lost 2 bases, V lost 4 bases, and 4 bases had no gene match. The CDR3 has 14 residues. In DNA form, the CDR3 reads TGTGCCAGCAGTTTCGACAGGGGACCCTACGAGCAGTACTTC. Translation: CASSFDRGPYEQYF.

In this sample, this clonotype turned up many times. The chain is built from TRBV5-6 and TRBJ2-2; 8 nucleotides line up with TRBD2. V lost 3 bases and J lost 5; bases outside the gene matches: 6. Germline CDR1 SGHDT, CDR2 YYEEEE. The CDR3 spans 15 residues. Here the CDR3 DNA reads TGTGCCAGCAGCTCCGGAGGGACTAGTACCGGGGAGCTGTTTTTT. It specifies CASSSGGTSTGELFF.

This clonotype was found many times. The J gene is TRBJ2-1, the V gene TRBV11-3; the D is unclear. Looked up from germline, CDR1 is SGHNT and CDR2 is YENEEA. The CDR3 contains 13 residues. V shed 8 bases and J shed 5 bases, with 13 bases lying between them. For the CDR3, the DNA is TGTGCCAGCGGCTCCCCCGGAGACAATGAGCAGTTCTTC. It is translated as CASGSPGDNEQFF.

The table lists this clonotype with many counts. V and J are TRBV5-1 and TRBJ2-3; tentatively, D is TRBD1 (5 bases). Germline CDR1 is SGHRS and CDR2 is YFSETQ. The CDR3 is 13 residues long. The V and J ends lost 0 bases and 8 bases respectively, with 10 bases between them. The CDR3 DNA sequence: TGCGCCAGCAGCTTGGACTTTCAGGGTACGCAGTATTTT. This sequence encodes CASSLDFQGTQYF.

The DNA of the CDR3 is TGTGCCAGTAGTAGCGGGACAGGGTACACAGATACGCAGTATTTT. Translation: CASSSGTGYTDTQYF. This chain connects TRBV19 to TRBJ2-3, with TRBD1 matching over 9 bases. The CDR3 loop spans 15 amino acids. The germline V gene has CDR1 LNHDA and CDR2 SQIVND (reference sequence). Germline trimming cut 4 bases from V and 2 bases from J; bases unmatched to any gene: 4. Drawing the rest from reference TRBV19 and TRBJ2-3, the complete variable domain is DGGITQSPKYLFRKEGQNVTLSCEQNLNHDAMYWYRQDPGQGLRLIYYSQIVNDFQKGDIAEGYSVSREKKESFPLTVTSAQKNPTAFYLCASSSGTGYTDTQYFGPGTRLTVL.

This clonotype appeared a few times. V usage is TRBV28 and J usage is TRBJ2-7; D may match TRBD1 or TRBD2 (5 bases each). The V end was cut by 6 bases, the J end by 2 bases, with 17 bases between. CDR1 and CDR2 from the germline V gene are MDHEN and SYDVKM. The CDR3 loop spans 15 amino acids. CDR3 sequence: CASSSAGDRTYEQYF. The CDR3 nucleotides are TGTGCCAGCAGCTCGGCCGGGGACCGAACCTACGAGCAGTACTTC.